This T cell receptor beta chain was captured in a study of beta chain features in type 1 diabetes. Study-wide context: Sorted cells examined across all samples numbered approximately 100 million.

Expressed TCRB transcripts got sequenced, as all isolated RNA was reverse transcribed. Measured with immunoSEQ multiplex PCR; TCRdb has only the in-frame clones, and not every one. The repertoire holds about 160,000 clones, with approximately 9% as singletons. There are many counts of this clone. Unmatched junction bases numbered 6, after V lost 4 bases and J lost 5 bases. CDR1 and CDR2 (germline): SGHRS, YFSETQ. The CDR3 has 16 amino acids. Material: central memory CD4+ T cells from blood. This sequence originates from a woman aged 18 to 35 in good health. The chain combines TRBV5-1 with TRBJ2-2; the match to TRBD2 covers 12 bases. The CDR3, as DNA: TGCGCCAGCAGCGAAGGACTAGCGGGACGTACCGGGGAGCTGTTTTTT. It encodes CASSEGLAGRTGELFF.